These T cell receptor beta chains were read from a single sample in a study of blood T cell repertoires in COVID-19. TCRdb's table, derived via immunoSEQ multiplex PCR, lists solely in-frame clones and lacks some. This sample has about 190,000 clones, with roughly 80% found just once. Specimen: peripheral blood. These receptors came from a man between 45 and 60 years old who had recovered from COVID-19. Each CDR3 is given with its conserved first and last residue. Fields, in order: J gene, clone size, V gene, D gene, CDR3 protein, CDR3 DNA. A D gene is named only where the DNA matches it firmly. Not all rows give a size; the values are once, few, many and, for expanded clones, a class.

>TRBJ2-2|once|TRBV4-2|-
CASSQVRAPSGELFF
TGTGCCAGCAGCCAAGTCAGGGCCCCATCCGGGGAGCTGTTTTTT
>TRBJ1-2|-|TRBV7-2|TRBD1
CASSFRFLGQGNGYTF
TGTGCCAGCAGCTTTCGATTCCTAGGACAGGGGAATGGCTACACCTTC
>TRBJ2-5|-|TRBV7-3|-
CASSPGSSIGETQYF
TGTGCCAGCAGCCCAGGTTCGTCTATAGGAGAGACCCAGTACTTC
>TRBJ2-7|once|TRBV25-1|TRBD2
CASSDQGTSKSYEQYF
TGTGCCAGCAGTGACCAAGGGACTAGCAAATCCTACGAGCAGTACTTC
>TRBJ2-5|-|TRBV15|-
CATSRDRGETQYF
TGTGCCACCAGCAGAGATCGCGGGGAGACCCAGTACTTC
>TRBJ2-3|-|TRBV7-3|-
CASSFTGGTDTQYF
TGTGCCAGCAGCTTCACAGGAGGCACAGATACGCAGTATTTT
>TRBJ2-7|-|TRBV11-3|-
CASSLDPGDEQYF
TGTGCCAGCAGCTTAGACCCGGGGGACGAGCAGTACTTC
>TRBJ2-7|-|TRBV11-3|TRBD2
CASSLGAGGPEEQYF
TGTGCCAGCAGCTTAGGGGCGGGAGGGCCGGAAGAGCAGTACTTC
>TRBJ2-7|-|TRBV9|TRBD1
CASSKPGQGSEQYF
TGTGCCAGCAGCAAGCCGGGACAGGGCTCCGAGCAGTACTTC
>TRBJ2-1|-|TRBV3-1/TRBV3-2|-
CASSQGVTSEQFF
TGTGCCAGCAGCCAAGGGGTGACTAGTGAGCAGTTCTTC
>TRBJ2-3|-|TRBV28|TRBD2
CASSLFGSGRTDTQYF
TGTGCCAGCAGTTTATTCGGTAGCGGGCGCACAGATACGCAGTATTTT
>TRBJ2-2|many|TRBV7-3|TRBD2
CASSFPAGVSGTGELFF
TGTGCCAGCAGCTTCCCAGCGGGAGTTTCCGGCACCGGGGAGCTGTTTTTT
>TRBJ2-3|-|TRBV28|-
CASRPGILNTDTQYF
TGTGCCAGCAGACCCGGGATATTGAACACAGATACGCAGTATTTT
>TRBJ2-1|-|TRBV7-9|TRBD2
CASSWVGLAYEQFF
TGTGCCAGCAGCTGGGTGGGACTAGCATACGAGCAGTTCTTC
>TRBJ2-2|-|TRBV5-1|-
CASSLAGTNTGELFF
TGCGCCAGCAGCTTGGCCGGGACAAACACCGGGGAGCTGTTTTTT
>TRBJ1-1|-|TRBV6-5|TRBD1
CASSSGGTNTEAFF
TGTGCCAGCAGTTCAGGGGGTACAAACACTGAAGCTTTCTTT
>TRBJ2-7|-|TRBV14|TRBD2
CASSPGAGVYEQYF
TGTGCCAGCAGCCCCGGAGCGGGAGTCTACGAGCAGTACTTC
>TRBJ2-5|many|TRBV5-4|-
CASSRGRETQYF
TGTGCCAGCAGCCGGGGTAGGGAGACCCAGTACTTC
>TRBJ2-3|-|TRBV6-2/TRBV6-3|-
CASSYSSSSGTDTQYF
TGTGCCAGCAGTTACTCGAGTTCTAGCGGCACAGATACGCAGTATTTT
>TRBJ2-5|-|TRBV10-1|-
CASSHPFFGGGEKQETQYF
TGCGCCAGCAGTCATCCCTTCTTCGGCGGCGGAGAGAAACAAGAGACCCAGTACTTC
>TRBJ2-5|-|TRBV11-2|TRBD1
CASSLDRGSETQYF
TGTGCCAGCAGCTTAGACAGGGGGTCGGAGACCCAGTACTTC
>TRBJ2-1|-|TRBV28|-
CASSSDPGQFF
TGTGCCAGCAGTTCCGACCCGGGGCAGTTCTTC